These T cell receptor beta chains were read from a single sample in a study of cytomegalovirus exposure and HLA in healthy donors. Using immunoSEQ multiplex PCR, the repertoire was profiled, and TCRdb retains in-frame clones only, with some absent. This sample has 100,000 to 150,000 clones, with 75% to 90% found just once. The sample was PBMCs. These receptors were obtained from a man aged 18 to 30 in good health and CMV-seropositive. CDR3s include the opening cysteine and the closing phenylalanine or tryptophan. Fields, in order: clone size, J gene, V gene, D gene, CDR3 protein, CDR3 DNA. A D gene is named only where the DNA matches it firmly. Size is omitted from some rows. Given values are once, few, many or a class for expanded clones.

>.|TRBJ2-3|TRBV5-1|TRBD2
CASSSPGKTSGATDTQYF
TGCGCCAGCAGCTCCCCCGGTAAAACTAGCGGGGCCACAGATACGCAGTATTTT
>.|TRBJ1-2|TRBV25-1|TRBD1
CASSNDRDGYTF
TGTGCCAGCAGTAATGACAGGGACGGCTACACCTTC
>.|TRBJ2-3|TRBV27|TRBD2
CASRTSGGWSDTQYF
TGTGCCAGTAGGACTAGCGGGGGGTGGTCAGATACGCAGTATTTT
>.|TRBJ1-3|TRBV30|.
CAWPDLSSGNTIYF
TGTGCCTGGCCAGACTTAAGCTCTGGAAACACCATATATTTT
>.|TRBJ1-2|TRBV6-1|.
CASRPYQGNYGYTF
TGTGCCAGCAGGCCCTACCAGGGTAACTATGGCTACACCTTC
>.|TRBJ1-3|TRBV6-5|.
CASSRTHGNTIYF
TGTGCCAGCAGTAGGACACACGGAAACACCATATATTTT
>.|TRBJ2-2|TRBV19|.
CASNRVGLTGELFF
TGTGCCAGTAATCGGGTTGGACTAACCGGGGAGCTGTTTTTT
>.|TRBJ2-4|TRBV6-6|.
CASSSPQGGENIQYF
TGTGCCAGCAGTTCGCCACAGGGAGGGGAGAACATTCAGTACTTC
>few|TRBJ1-1|TRBV19|.
CASMNGGTEAFF
TGTGCCAGTATGAACGGGGGCACTGAAGCTTTCTTT
>.|TRBJ1-2|TRBV30|.
CAWNSGNLIYYGYTF
TGTGCCTGGAACTCGGGGAATCTTATCTACTATGGCTACACCTTC
>once|TRBJ1-2|TRBV27|.
CASSLLGAAGYTF
TGTGCCAGCAGTTTATTGGGGGCTGCCGGCTACACCTTC
>.|TRBJ1-4|TRBV7-6|.
CASSRFETGEKLFF
TGTGCCAGCAGCCGGTTTGAGACAGGTGAAAAACTGTTTTTT
>.|TRBJ1-1|TRBV7-8|.
CASSLGWQGGAFF
TGTGCCAGCAGCTTAGGGTGGCAGGGAGGAGCTTTCTTT
>.|TRBJ1-5|TRBV30|.
CAWSGDNYQPQHF
TGTGCCTGGAGTGGGGACAACTATCAGCCCCAGCATTTT
>.|TRBJ2-5|TRBV28|TRBD1
CASRPGQGVAQYF
TGTGCCAGCAGGCCGGGACAGGGGGTGGCCCAGTACTTC
>few|TRBJ2-5|TRBV10-3|.
CAISAILGLETQYF
TGTGCCATCAGTGCCATCCTGGGGCTAGAGACCCAGTACTTC
>.|TRBJ1-1|TRBV6-5|TRBD1
CASSYFQGVGSEAFF
TGTGCCAGCAGTTACTTTCAGGGGGTAGGATCTGAAGCTTTCTTT
>.|TRBJ2-3|TRBV4-1|.
CASSQDWRATDTQYF
TGCGCCAGCAGCCAAGATTGGAGGGCCACAGATACGCAGTATTTT
>.|TRBJ2-2|TRBV4-2|.
CASSRGRVAGELFF
TGTGCCAGCAGCCGAGGGCGGGTAGCCGGGGAGCTGTTTTTT
>.|TRBJ2-5|TRBV28|TRBD1
CASRPPLDRVQETQYF
TGTGCCAGCAGACCCCCTTTGGACAGGGTGCAAGAGACCCAGTACTTC
>.|TRBJ1-2|TRBV4-1|.
CASSQPGNNYGYTF
TGCGCCAGCAGCCAGCCAGGGAATAACTATGGCTACACCTTC
>.|TRBJ2-1|TRBV6-6|.
CASSLTGLMNEQFF
TGTGCCAGCAGCCTTACCGGACTAATGAATGAGCAGTTCTTC
>.|TRBJ1-2|TRBV28|.
CASTEQGWVANYGYTF
TGTGCCAGCACCGAACAGGGATGGGTAGCTAACTATGGCTACACCTTC
>.|TRBJ2-7|TRBV30|.
CAWSEAGPYEQYF
TGTGCCTGGAGTGAGGCGGGGCCGTACGAGCAGTACTTC
>.|TRBJ1-1|TRBV4-2|TRBD1
CASSHPGQGNTEAFF
TGTGCCAGCAGCCACCCGGGACAGGGGAATACTGAAGCTTTCTTT
>few|TRBJ2-6|TRBV10-3|.
CAISPGQISGANVLTF
TGTGCCATCAGCCCGGGACAAATTTCTGGGGCCAACGTCCTGACTTTC
>.|TRBJ2-1|TRBV27|.
CASSFQAGGYNEQFF
TGTGCCAGCAGTTTTCAGGCAGGGGGGTACAATGAGCAGTTCTTC
>.|TRBJ2-5|TRBV29-1|.
CSVDTEGRAQYF
TGCAGCGTTGATACGGAGGGTAGGGCCCAGTACTTC
>.|TRBJ1-1|TRBV9|.
CASSFRTSNTEAFF
TGTGCCAGCAGCTTCCGGACTTCGAACACTGAAGCTTTCTTT
>.|TRBJ2-7|TRBV27|TRBD1
CASSYQGAVYEQYF
TGTGCCAGCAGTTACCAGGGGGCTGTATACGAGCAGTACTTC
>once|TRBJ2-3|TRBV19|.
CASRGLALTDTQYF
TGTGCCAGTAGAGGGCTAGCGTTGACAGATACGCAGTATTTT
>.|TRBJ1-2|TRBV23-1|.
CASSQPGRYYGYTF
TGCGCCAGCAGTCAACCAGGGCGGTACTATGGCTACACCTTC
>.|TRBJ1-1|TRBV6-1|TRBD1
CASSVETGGLRRDTEAFF
TGTGCCAGCAGTGTTGAGACAGGGGGCCTTAGGAGGGACACTGAAGCTTTCTTT
>.|TRBJ2-1|TRBV7-3|.
CASGGGHSYNEQFF
TGTGCCAGCGGGGGGGGACACTCCTACAATGAGCAGTTCTTC
>.|TRBJ2-1|TRBV7-9|TRBD1
CATGTGNNEQFF
TGTGCCACCGGGACAGGGAATAATGAGCAGTTCTTC